This T cell receptor (beta chain) came from a study of cytomegalovirus exposure and HLA in healthy donors. Study-level findings and limits: CMV antigen specificity of three CMV-associated chains was confirmed in vitro. The classifier reportedly diagnosed cytomegalovirus status with high specificity and sensitivity.

The V segment lost 4 bases and the J segment 2 bases; nucleotides outside the gene matches: 12. This CDR3 contains 17 residues. Germline loops: CDR1 SGHVS, CDR2 FNYEAQ. To note about this clone: The antigen remains unidentified.

The protocol was immunoSEQ multiplex PCR, while the TCRdb copy is restricted to in-frame clones and leaves out a portion. The table has 150,000 to 250,000 clones, approximately 78% seen once. The source is a woman aged 25 to 45 in good health and CMV-seronegative. Sequencing input: PBMCs. The chain has TRBV7-6 and TRBJ2-7; 9 nucleotides match TRBD2. This chain's CDR3 is CASSSFLLAGGPYEQYF. The CDR3 DNA sequence: TGTGCCAGCAGCTCCTTCTTACTAGCGGGCGGCCCCTACGAGCAGTACTTC.